Listed here is a single T cell receptor beta chain. Possible read error: a much larger clone is one base away. Time point described: patch test 2, 6 weeks after DPC sensitization. The sample's treatment: therapeutic diphenylcyclopropenone sensitization with weekly scalp DPC. Every donor had alopecia and was 18 to 70 years old; all were suitable for DPC. Extraction yielded total RNA from whole blood (unfractionated). These data come from a study of human T cells and chemical hapten exposure. In the original analysis: Individual samples carried between roughly 23,224 and 700,000 TCRs, with approximately 100,000 as the median. TCRdb re-called the RACE reads through MiXCR, storing one row per CDR3 protein. The V and J calls shown here were made by TCRdb, not taken from the authors' results. The sample contains about 50,000 distinct CDR3 sequences, more than 9% of which appear only once. The clonotype comes from a woman aged 45-65 years with alopecia areata. Some clones in this sample may be carry-over from other donors' samples. Here the sequenced sample was whole blood, taken in connection with sensitization to the hapten diphenylcyclopropenone (DPC).

CDR3 residues: CAISSRGAGEAFF. CDR3 coding DNA: TGTGCCATCAGCTCCAGGGGCGCGGGTGAAGCTTTCTTT. The chain couples TRBV7-2 to TRBJ1-1; D might be TRBD1 (6 bases). The CDR3 has 13 residues. Germline V lookup: CDR1 SGHTA, CDR2 FQGNSA.